The clone carrying this TCR beta chain was detected many times. Its antigen is unidentified. Germline CDR1 reads LGHNA; CDR2 reads YSLEER. The V and J ends lost 0 bases and 6 bases, in that order; junction bases with no gene match: 7. This CDR3 has 16 amino acids. The table came from immunoSEQ multiplex PCR; TCRdb's copy has only in-frame clones and leaves some out. The table lists around 70,000 clones, 79% of them singletons. The sample is drawn from a study of T cell responses to AZD1222 COVID-19 vaccine. Study-level points and caveats: Clonal diversity may have been underestimated in mostly white British donors. In all cases, repertoires were sampled only after the peak T cell response. The CD4 TCRs associated with vaccination extended across spike and predominated at 160-218 and 743-854.

The sequences come from peripheral blood, collected on day 0 of MenACWY control vaccination. The V gene is TRBV4-3, the J gene TRBJ2-1; 8 positions match TRBD2. This clonotype was obtained from an adult in good health. CDR3 DNA: TGCGCCAGCAGCCAAGACGTCCAGCGGGGGATCAATGAGCAGTTCTTC. Translated, it gives CASSQDVQRGINEQFF.